The next 27 T cell receptor beta chains were all read from a single sample in a study of technical replicates of blood from four donors (dated by TCRdb to 2017 to 2019). The method was the immunoSEQ multiplex PCR assay. The source is immuneACCESS, and TCRdb retained only in-frame sequences with V and J called. Part of the clones is not carried over; for the studies checked, unresolved V genes explain less than half of this, and the remainder is unexplained. The sample includes tens of thousands of clones, with 90% to 95% observed a single time. The leading ten clones occupy roughly 4.5% of the sample. Material: PBMCs. These receptors were taken from a human donor in good health. Some clones in this sample may be carry-over from other donors' samples.

The rearrangement joins TRBV12-5 to TRBJ1-1, with 8 bases that match TRBD1. J gave up 10 bases and V 7 bases, and 8 bases lay outside the gene matches. This CDR3 has 12 amino acids. Germline V CDR1 and CDR2: LGHNT, FRNRAP. The CDR3 DNA reads TGTGCTAGTGAGAGACAGGGGCCCCCAGCTTTCTTT. Amino acid sequence: CASERQGPPAFF.

The genes are TRBV7-6 and TRBJ2-5; TRBD1 matches 11 bases. Unmatched junction bases numbered 9, after V lost 5 bases and J lost 4 bases. This CDR3 has 16 residues. CDR1 is SGHVS, CDR2 FNYEAQ, per germline. The CDR3 DNA sequence: TGTGCCAGCAGCCCTGTCCCGGACAGGGGGCGAGAGACCCAGTACTTC. Residues: CASSPVPDRGRETQYF.

This clone was observed a single time. This sequence joins TRBV28 and TRBJ1-1, with 10 nucleotides matching TRBD1. This CDR3 is 14 amino acids long. Germline V gene lookup returns CDR1 MDHEN and CDR2 SYDVKM. V dropped 7 bases and J dropped 5; count of bases not matched to a gene: 7. The CDR3 loop reads CASTGTGERTEAFF. The CDR3 nucleotides are TGTGCCAGCACTGGGACAGGGGAAAGGACTGAAGCTTTCTTT.

The chain links TRBV2 to TRBJ2-7, with a tentative D call TRBD1 (6 bases). Germline CDR1 and CDR2: SNHLY and FYNNEI. The CDR3 is made up of 13 amino acids. The V end was cut by 8 bases, the J end by 0 bases, with 11 bases between. The chain's CDR3 is CASLRGSSYEQYF. For the CDR3, the DNA is TGTGCCAGCTTAAGGGGGAGCTCCTACGAGCAGTACTTC. The full variable domain, rest sourced from reference TRBV2 and TRBJ2-7, is EPEVTQTPSHQVTQMGQEVILRCVPISNHLYFYWYRQILGQKVEFLVSFYNNEISEKSEIFDDQFSVERPDGSNFTLKIRSTKLEDSAMYFCASLRGSSYEQYFGPGTRLTVT.

The chain carries TRBV29-1 and TRBJ2-7; TRBD2 matches at 8 bases. CDR1 and CDR2 (germline): SQVTM, ANQGSEA. With V trimmed by 7 bases and J by 5 bases, 19 bases remained unmatched. The CDR3 covers 16 residues. CDR3 in DNA: TGCAGCGCCCTAATTCCTGCGGGGGGAGTTAAAAACGAGCAGTACTTC. It translates to CSALIPAGGVKNEQYF.

The genes are TRBV30 and TRBJ2-1, with 10 bases that match TRBD2. Germline CDR1 is GTSNPN and CDR2 is SVGIG (reference sequence). V lost 0 bases, J lost 4 bases, and 9 bases stayed unmatched. There are 17 residues in the CDR3. For the CDR3, the DNA is TGTGCCTGGAGTGTAGCTTTGACTAGCGGGTCTTACAATGAGCAGTTCTTC. Its protein is CAWSVALTSGSYNEQFF.

The genes are TRBV6-5 and TRBJ1-6; no clear D. V gave up 0 bases and J gave up 8 bases, with 8 bases separating them. The CDR3 loop spans 14 amino acids. Germline values: CDR1 MNHEY, CDR2 SVGAGI. The DNA of the CDR3 is TGTGCCAGCAGTTACTCGCGGATGGATTCACCCCTCCACTTT. Its translation: CASSYSRMDSPLHF.

The genes are TRBV5-6 and TRBJ1-5, with D tentatively TRBD1 (6 bases). CDR1 and CDR2 from the germline V gene are SGHDT and YYEEEE. Trimming took off 4 bases at V and 6 bases at J, with 8 bases between the two ends. CDR3 length: 12 amino acids. In DNA form, the CDR3 reads TGTGCCAGCAGCATCAGGGGTCAGCCCCAGCATTTT. It translates to CASSIRGQPQHF.

The chain has TRBV6-5 and TRBJ1-6; maybe TRBD1 (6 bases). CDR3 length: 14 amino acids. The V gene lost 6 bases and the J gene lost 7 bases, with 13 bases spanning the gap. Germline values: CDR1 MNHEY, CDR2 SVGAGI. Here the CDR3 reads CASRRDTSNSPLHF. The CDR3 DNA sequence: TGTGCCAGCAGGAGGGACACCTCAAATTCACCCCTCCACTTT.

The rearrangement joins TRBV7-3 to TRBJ2-3; the match to TRBD2 covers 14 bases. CDR3 length: 15 residues. Trimming took 6 bases from V and 5 from J; bases not matched to a gene: 4. The germline CDR1 and CDR2 sequences are SGHTA and FQGTGA. The CDR3 DNA sequence: TGTGCCAGCAGGCTGGGACTAGCGGGAGAAGATACGCAGTATTTT. The encoded protein is CASRLGLAGEDTQYF. The full variable domain, rest sourced from reference TRBV7-3 and TRBJ2-3, is GAGVSQTPSNKVTEKGKYVELRCDPISGHTALYWYRQSLGQGPEFLIYFQGTGAADDSGLPNDRFFAVRPEGSVSTLKIQRTERGDSAVYLCASRLGLAGEDTQYFGPGTRLTVL.

This chain links TRBV2 with TRBJ2-2; 15 bases align to TRBD2. The germline V gene encodes CDR1 SNHLY and CDR2 FYNNEI. After removal of 6 bases from V and 0 bases from J, the junction contained 2 bases not matched to a gene. The CDR3 length is 17 residues. This chain's CDR3 is CASSGTSGGSNTGELFF. The CDR3 bases are TGTGCCAGCAGCGGGACTAGCGGGGGGTCGAACACCGGGGAGCTGTTTTTT.

The CDR3 protein is CASSLGAGTHNEQYF. The CDR3 coding sequence is TGTGCCAGCAGCTTAGGAGCGGGGACGCATAATGAGCAGTACTTC. The chain has TRBV11-1 and TRBJ2-7; 7 bases align to TRBD2. V shed 1 base, J shed 7 bases, and the junction held 10 bases outside the gene matches. Germline values: CDR1 SGHAT, CDR2 FQDESV (reference sequence). The CDR3 covers 15 residues.

This clone was recorded only once. This chain joins TRBV2 and TRBJ2-7, with TRBD2 identical over 16 bases. The length of the CDR3 is 15 residues. The germline V gene has CDR1 SNHLY and CDR2 FYNNEI. V lost 6 bases and J lost 5; bases outside the gene matches: 4. CDR3: CASRRGTSGGDEQYF. Here the CDR3 DNA reads TGTGCCAGCAGGCGTGGGACTAGCGGGGGGGACGAGCAGTACTTC.

The chain uses TRBV7-9 and TRBJ2-1; weak D call: TRBD2 (5 bases). This CDR3 has 15 residues. V was cut by 4 bases and J by 5 bases, with 15 bases left in between. CDR1 and CDR2 (germline): SEHNR, FQNEAQ (reference sequence). The CDR3 is CASSYAAGLHNEQFF. The CDR3 DNA sequence: TGTGCCAGCAGCTACGCCGCAGGACTTCACAATGAGCAGTTCTTC.

The V call is TRBV19, the J call TRBJ2-3, with 7 bases fitting TRBD2. Germline V lookup: CDR1 LNHDA, CDR2 SQIVND (reference sequence). Trimming removed 4 bases from V and 2 bases from J; junction bases left unmatched: 3. This CDR3 has 14 amino acids. CDR3 in DNA: TGTGCCAGTAGTAGGGGGGGGACCACAGATACGCAGTATTTT. Amino acids: CASSRGGTTDTQYF.

V and J are TRBV2 and TRBJ1-1, with TRBD1 as a possible D gene (5 bases). The CDR3 has 14 residues. Trimming stripped 4 bases from V and 5 bases from J, with 14 bases between. CDR1 is SNHLY, CDR2 FYNNEI, per germline. In DNA form, the CDR3 reads TGTGCCAGCAGTGCCACGGGGGGTTGGACTGAAGCTTTCTTT. Its protein product is CASSATGGWTEAFF.

V is TRBV6-5 and J is TRBJ1-2; 9 bases map to TRBD1. V shed 4 bases and J 7 bases; nucleotides not matched to a gene: 10. Germline CDR1 reads MNHEY; CDR2 reads SVGAGI. The CDR3 covers 15 residues. DNA for the CDR3: TGTGCCAGCAGTTCCCTGCCGGGACAGGGTCTTGGCTACACCTTC. Translation gives CASSSLPGQGLGYTF.

J is TRBJ2-5 and V is TRBV5-4; maybe TRBD2 (5 bases). CDR1 is SGHNT, CDR2 YYREEE, per germline (reference sequence). The CDR3 sequence is 14 residues long. V was pared by 6 bases and J by 4 bases, with 16 bases between. The CDR3 sequence: CASNLDSGGETQYF. CDR3 sequence (DNA): TGTGCCAGCAATCTGGATTCTGGAGGAGAGACCCAGTACTTC. Full variable domain (outside the CDR3, taken from reference TRBV5-4 and TRBJ2-5): ETGVTQSPTHLIKTRGQQVTLRCSSQSGHNTVSWYQQALGQGPQFIFQYYREEENGRGNFPPRFSGLQFPNYSSELNVNALELDDSALYLCASNLDSGGETQYFGPGTRLLVL.

The rearrangement joins TRBV19 to TRBJ1-4, with D tentatively TRBD1 (5 bases). V lost 7 bases to trimming and J lost 8 bases, with 20 bases between them. Germline CDR1 is LNHDA and CDR2 is SQIVND (reference sequence). The CDR3 runs to 15 residues. DNA for the CDR3: TGTGCCAGTACCCAGGGTGTCTCTTCGTCCGAAAAACTGTTTTTT. Protein sequence: CASTQGVSSSEKLFF. The full variable domain, completed using reference TRBV19 and TRBJ1-4, is DGGITQSPKYLFRKEGQNVTLSCEQNLNHDAMYWYRQDPGQGLRLIYYSQIVNDFQKGDIAEGYSVSREKKESFPLTVTSAQKNPTAFYLCASTQGVSSSEKLFFGSGTQLSVL.

The chain carries TRBV11-3 and TRBJ2-1; perhaps TRBD2 as D (6 bases). Germline V CDR1 and CDR2: SGHNT, YENEEA. The CDR3 covers 12 residues. The V gene lost 5 bases and the J gene lost 9 bases, with 11 bases spanning the gap. In DNA, the CDR3 is TGTGCCAGCAGCGTTACCGGGAGTGAGCAGTTCTTC. This translates into CASSVTGSEQFF.

The chain recombines TRBV5-8 with TRBJ2-1; 12 nucleotides agree with TRBD2. Germline V gene lookup returns CDR1 SGHTS and CDR2 YDEGEE. J was trimmed by 9 bases and V by 7 bases; bases with no gene match: 11. The CDR3 loop spans 15 amino acids. The CDR3 DNA reads TGTGCCAGCGCATGGGGGACTAGCGGGTTTGGTGAGCAGTTCTTC. Translating gives CASAWGTSGFGEQFF.

V and J are TRBV7-8 and TRBJ2-7; 10 nucleotides agree with TRBD2. The V gene's germline CDR1 is SGHVS and CDR2 FQNEAQ. This CDR3 spans 21 amino acids. Trimming removed 2 bases from V and 3 bases from J; junction bases left unmatched: 22. CDR3 amino acids: CASSLLSVQAGLARQLYEQYF. The CDR3, as DNA: TGTGCCAGCAGCTTACTCAGCGTTCAGGCGGGACTAGCGCGACAACTCTACGAGCAGTACTTC.

The chain employs TRBV11-2 and TRBJ2-7; the match to TRBD2 covers 9 bases. The CDR3 is 16 residues long. The V gene end was trimmed by 5 bases and the J gene end by 0 bases; junction bases not matched to a gene: 8. Germline V CDR1 and CDR2: SGHAT, FQNNGV. Written as DNA, the CDR3 is TGTGCCAGCAGCCACGTAGCGGGGGCCCACTCCTACGAGCAGTACTTC. This gives the protein CASSHVAGAHSYEQYF.

This clone was observed a single time. V gene TRBV6-1 combines with J gene TRBJ2-2; 7 positions agree with TRBD1. The CDR3 runs to 15 residues. The V gene end was trimmed by 10 bases and the J gene end by 3 bases; junction bases not matched to a gene: 11. CDR1 is MNHNS and CDR2 is SASEGT in the germline V gene. CDR3 DNA: TGTGCCACCGTCCTGGGACAGCTATACACCGGGGAGCTGTTTTTT. Protein product: CATVLGQLYTGELFF.

The chain joins TRBV15 to TRBJ2-7, with D tentatively TRBD2 (5 bases). Germline CDR1 is LNHNV and CDR2 is YYDKDF (reference sequence). This CDR3 comprises 17 residues. Trimming removed 0 bases from V and 3 bases from J, with 18 bases in between. The CDR3 loop reads CATSRDLRVSRFYEQYF. In nucleotides, the CDR3 is TGTGCCACCAGCAGAGATTTGAGGGTAAGCAGGTTCTACGAGCAGTACTTC.

This chain joins TRBV19 and TRBJ2-5, with TRBD1 matching over 12 bases. The CDR3 covers 20 residues. The germline V gene has CDR1 LNHDA and CDR2 SQIVND (reference sequence). With 3 bases clipped from V and 0 bases from J, the junction kept 14 bases outside the gene matches. The CDR3 sequence: CASSIGEGQGARGYQETQYF. The CDR3, as DNA: TGTGCCAGTAGTATTGGGGAGGGACAGGGGGCAAGAGGGTACCAAGAGACCCAGTACTTC.

The gene calls are TRBV11-1 and TRBJ2-7; 10 bases align to TRBD1. Trimming took 5 bases from V and 1 from J; bases not matched to a gene: 5. Germline CDR1 and CDR2: SGHAT and FQDESV (reference sequence). The CDR3 length is 15 residues. CDR3 in amino acids: CASSNGQGVSYEQYF. The CDR3 DNA reads TGTGCCAGCAGCAATGGACAGGGGGTGTCCTACGAGCAGTACTTC.